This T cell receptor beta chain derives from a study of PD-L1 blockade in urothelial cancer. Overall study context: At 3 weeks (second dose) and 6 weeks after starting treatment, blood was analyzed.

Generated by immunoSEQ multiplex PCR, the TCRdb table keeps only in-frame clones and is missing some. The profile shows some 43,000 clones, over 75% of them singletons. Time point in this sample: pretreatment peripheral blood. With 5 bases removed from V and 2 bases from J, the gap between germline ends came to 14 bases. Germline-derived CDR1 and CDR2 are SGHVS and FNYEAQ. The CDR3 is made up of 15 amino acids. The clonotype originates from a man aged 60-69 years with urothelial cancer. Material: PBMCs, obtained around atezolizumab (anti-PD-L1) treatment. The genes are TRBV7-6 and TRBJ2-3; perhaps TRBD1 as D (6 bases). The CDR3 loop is CASSPSTGNTDTQYF. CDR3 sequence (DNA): TGTGCCAGCAGCCCCAGCACAGGGAACACAGATACGCAGTATTTT.